This is a list of T cell receptor beta chains from one sample in a study of technical replicates of blood from several donors. Clones were sequenced by immunoSEQ multiplex PCR, and TCRdb holds only the in-frame ones, with some missing. Of 65,000 to 90,000 clones listed, approximately 94% were seen once; the top ten hold roughly 0.4%. Input material: T cells isolated from PBMCs. The receptors shown here come from a human donor in good health. Each CDR3 is given without its conserved first and last residue. Each record gives: D gene, J gene, V gene, CDR3 protein. D genes are given only for firm matches.

D: TRBD2
J: TRBJ2-1
V: TRBV9
CDR3: ASSISGSSYNEQF

D: TRBD1
J: TRBJ1-2
V: TRBV10-3
CDR3: AISERLRGQGHYGYT

D: TRBD1
J: TRBJ2-7
V: TRBV11-2
CDR3: ASSYTTGRGEQY

D: TRBD1
J: TRBJ2-7
V: TRBV5-1
CDR3: ASSSTTGAEQY

D: -
J: TRBJ2-7
V: TRBV7-9
CDR3: ASSWTEAQY

D: -
J: TRBJ1-5
V: TRBV15
CDR3: ATSRDPRERNQPQH

D: TRBD1
J: TRBJ2-2
V: TRBV9
CDR3: ASSVRGRMDTGELF

D: TRBD1
J: TRBJ2-7
V: TRBV10-3
CDR3: AISGERTGVGEQY

D: TRBD1
J: TRBJ1-2
V: TRBV7-2
CDR3: ASMVPGTGKFFYGYT

D: -
J: TRBJ1-5
V: TRBV5-6
CDR3: ASSRGRINQPQH

D: -
J: TRBJ2-3
V: TRBV6-5
CDR3: ASSYSGGWSTDTQY

D: TRBD2
J: TRBJ2-3
V: TRBV13
CDR3: ASSSAGTRNTDTQY

D: TRBD1
J: TRBJ2-7
V: TRBV29-1
CDR3: SVVGGTGVFEQY

D: -
J: TRBJ2-7
V: TRBV7-9
CDR3: ASSLTGALSYEQY

D: TRBD1
J: TRBJ2-1
V: TRBV11-2
CDR3: ASSSVGQTYNEQF

D: -
J: TRBJ2-5
V: TRBV6-1
CDR3: ASSGTPQGTQY

D: TRBD1
J: TRBJ2-5
V: TRBV4-2
CDR3: ASSQGTGFQETQY

D: -
J: TRBJ2-3
V: TRBV6-6
CDR3: ASRPSRGTDTQY

D: TRBD1
J: TRBJ1-5
V: TRBV28
CDR3: ASSLWRVSGGKPQH

D: TRBD1
J: TRBJ1-1
V: TRBV7-3
CDR3: ASSSQGGTEAF

D: -
J: TRBJ2-7
V: TRBV27
CDR3: ASSFSRTNEQY

D: -
J: TRBJ2-5
V: TRBV11-3
CDR3: ASSPPGQETQY

D: TRBD1
J: TRBJ2-7
V: TRBV11-2
CDR3: ASIPELGTGYEQY

D: -
J: TRBJ2-5
V: TRBV9
CDR3: ASSSTSLETQY

D: -
J: TRBJ2-7
V: TRBV27
CDR3: ASSSSPGGEQY

D: -
J: TRBJ1-1
V: TRBV6-1
CDR3: ASSDFLLVLSNTEAF

D: -
J: TRBJ1-1
V: TRBV4-2
CDR3: ASSQDQGAARAAF

D: TRBD2
J: TRBJ2-7
V: TRBV5-1
CDR3: ASSLVASGDTYEQY

D: -
J: TRBJ2-5
V: TRBV5-5
CDR3: ASSLEYSETQY

D: -
J: TRBJ1-2
V: TRBV2
CDR3: ASGGEAGYRVYGYT

D: -
J: TRBJ1-1
V: TRBV15
CDR3: ATSTTEQSRAF

D: -
J: TRBJ2-1
V: TRBV27
CDR3: ASTTDRSYSYNEQF

D: -
J: TRBJ2-1
V: TRBV4-2
CDR3: ASSLSRGEQF

D: -
J: TRBJ2-1
V: TRBV5-1
CDR3: ASSLASASYNEQF

D: TRBD1
J: TRBJ1-2
V: TRBV19
CDR3: APMKDRVDGYT

D: TRBD1
J: TRBJ1-1
V: TRBV9
CDR3: ASSRGQSTEAF

D: -
J: TRBJ1-1
V: TRBV6-5
CDR3: ASRDIPNTEAF

D: -
J: TRBJ1-4
V: TRBV27
CDR3: ASSPQTGNEKLF

D: -
J: TRBJ2-7
V: TRBV5-4
CDR3: ASSLDLRGASYEQY

D: TRBD1
J: TRBJ1-2
V: TRBV14
CDR3: ASSGTANYGYT

D: -
J: TRBJ2-3
V: TRBV19
CDR3: ASIAEYTDTQY

D: TRBD2
J: TRBJ2-1
V: TRBV9
CDR3: ASSVDPAGVNEQF

D: -
J: TRBJ2-3
V: TRBV4-1
CDR3: ASSQLIISTDTQY

D: -
J: TRBJ2-7
V: TRBV5-1
CDR3: ASSFTGQPLYEQY

D: -
J: TRBJ1-1
V: TRBV11-2
CDR3: ASSPLQGNTEAF

D: -
J: TRBJ2-1
V: TRBV7-3
CDR3: ASSYQGFSYNEQF

D: -
J: TRBJ1-5
V: TRBV18
CDR3: ASSPPFGRADNQPQH

D: -
J: TRBJ2-5
V: TRBV2
CDR3: ASSPVHSQETQY